These 10 T cell receptor beta chains were sequenced from one sample in a study of OX40 agonist ivuxolimab in advanced cancers. The data were produced by immunoSEQ multiplex PCR, yet TCRdb's version contains in-frame clones alone and is incomplete. The repertoire consists of more than 60,000 clones, with roughly 84% occurring once and the leading ten covering roughly 4.5%. Specimen: CD4+ or CD8+ T cells sorted from blood, collected in a trial of the OX40 agonist ivuxolimab. Receptors originate from an adult with an advanced solid tumor such as melanoma, head and neck, liver or kidney cancer.

V and J are TRBV12-5 and TRBJ1-2, with unresolved D. This CDR3 has 12 amino acids. Trimming took 1 base from V and 4 from J, leaving 4 bases between them. Germline assignment: CDR1 LGHNT and CDR2 FRNRAP. The CDR3 here is CASGLDTYGYTF. The CDR3 nucleotides read TGTGCTAGTGGTTTGGACACCTATGGCTACACCTTC.

The V and J genes are TRBV2 and TRBJ2-4; 7 bases fit TRBD1. The germline V gene has CDR1 SNHLY and CDR2 FYNNEI. Unmatched junction bases numbered 11, after V lost 7 bases and J lost 8 bases. The CDR3 totals 14 residues. CDR3 nucleotides: TGTGCCAGCAAATCAGGGGGTTTGGGGGACATTCAGTACTTC. Residues: CASKSGGLGDIQYF.

The J gene is TRBJ2-7, the V gene TRBV5-1; D may match TRBD1 or TRBD2 (5 bases each). CDR1 and CDR2 (germline): SGHRS, YFSETQ. The CDR3 is 13 residues long. V was cut by 5 bases and J by 4 bases, with 13 bases left in between. The CDR3 DNA reads TGCGCCAGCAGTTCCGGGACGGGGTACGAGCAGTACTTC. Protein product: CASSSGTGYEQYF. Full variable domain (missing parts from reference TRBV5-1 and TRBJ2-7): KAGVTQTPRYLIKTRGQQVTLSCSPISGHRSVSWYQQTPGQGLQFLFEYFSETQRNKGNFPGRFSGRQFSNSRSEMNVSTLELGDSALYLCASSSGTGYEQYFGPGTRLTVT.

J is TRBJ2-1 and V is TRBV10-3; possibly TRBD2 for D (6 bases). Germline CDR1 is ENHRY and CDR2 is SYGVKD. Trimming took 9 bases from V and 8 from J, leaving 14 bases between them. CDR3 size: 12 residues. The CDR3 spells CAIREVGDEQFF. The CDR3 nucleotides read TGTGCCATTAGGGAGGTTGGGGATGAGCAGTTCTTC.

V and J are TRBV7-2 and TRBJ1-1; D not resolved. Per the germline V gene, CDR1 is SGHTA and CDR2 is FQGNSA. Deletions cut 4 bases from V and 10 bases from J, with 13 bases between. The CDR3 totals 12 residues. CDR3 DNA sequence: TGTGCCAGCAGCTCACTCACTTCGGGAGCTTTCTTT. Its translation is CASSSLTSGAFF.

The chain recombines TRBV10-3 with TRBJ2-7, with 9 nucleotides matching TRBD1. Trimming took 7 bases from V and 3 from J; bases not matched to a gene: 4. Germline V gives CDR1 ENHRY, CDR2 SYGVKD. The CDR3 is 13 amino acids. The CDR3 here is CAIKQGADYEQYF. The DNA of the CDR3 is TGTGCCATCAAACAGGGGGCGGACTACGAGCAGTACTTC.

The chain employs TRBV5-1 and TRBJ2-5; D is possibly TRBD1 or TRBD2 (5 bases each). The CDR3 runs 15 residues. Per germline, CDR1 SGHRS and CDR2 YFSETQ. Trimming stripped 0 bases from V and 2 bases from J, with 11 bases between. The CDR3 spells CASSLARGQQETQYF. In DNA, the CDR3 is TGCGCCAGCAGCTTGGCTCGGGGCCAACAAGAGACCCAGTACTTC.

This chain joins TRBV4-3 and TRBJ2-7, with 15 bases matching TRBD2. The CDR3 loop spans 20 amino acids. V lost 1 base to trimming and J lost 0 bases; unmatched junction nucleotides: 10. Per the germline V gene, CDR1 is LGHNA and CDR2 is YSLEER. The CDR3 protein is CASSQVTRGLAGGLSYEQYF. In DNA form, the CDR3 reads TGCGCCAGCAGCCAAGTAACTCGGGGACTAGCGGGAGGACTCTCCTACGAGCAGTACTTC.

The genes are TRBV6-5 and TRBJ1-1, with 8 bases fitting TRBD1. The ends lost 5 bases at V and 7 bases at J; junction bases unmatched: 9. Germline CDR1 is MNHEY and CDR2 is SVGAGI. The CDR3 has 14 amino acids. The CDR3 reads CASSAKTGAIEAFF. CDR3 DNA sequence: TGTGCCAGCAGTGCCAAGACAGGGGCCATTGAAGCTTTCTTT.

V is TRBV19 and J is TRBJ1-2, with D possibly being TRBD1 (6 bases). Germline V lookup: CDR1 LNHDA, CDR2 SQIVND (reference sequence). The germline V and J ends were trimmed by 11 bases and 3 bases, with 16 bases remaining between them. CDR3 length: 13 amino acids. Here the CDR3 DNA reads TGTGCCGCGGGGGGGCAAACATACTATGGCTACACCTTC. Encoded protein: CAAGGQTYYGYTF. The full variable domain, with the rest looked up from reference TRBV19 and TRBJ1-2, is DGGITQSPKYLFRKEGQNVTLSCEQNLNHDAMYWYRQDPGQGLRLIYYSQIVNDFQKGDIAEGYSVSREKKESFPLTVTSAQKNPTAFYLCAAGGQTYYGYTFGSGTRLTVV.